One TCR beta chain is described in this entry. The germline V gene has CDR1 KGHSH and CDR2 LQKENI. The CDR3 has 14 residues. V shed 4 bases and J shed 1 base, with 10 bases lying between them. In the original analysis: The authors estimated nucleated cell counts from reference gene primer amplification. The assay was immunoSEQ multiplex PCR, and TCRdb's table has in-frame clones only and misses some. V and J calls and clone size follow that table, whereas D and trimming were derived from the DNA. The table has about 75,000 clones, roughly 90% seen once. The data are from a study of blood T cell repertoires in COVID-19. As for the study in general: The study drew acute and convalescent COVID-19 samples from the United States, Italy and Spain.

The clonotype was recovered from a human donor in a cohort sampled during active COVID-19. The sample comprised peripheral blood. The rearrangement links TRBV18 to TRBJ1-1, with D perhaps TRBD1 (6 bases). CDR3 sequence reads: CASSLDRKNTEAFF. For the CDR3, the DNA is TGTGCCAGCTCACTAGACAGGAAGAACACTGAAGCTTTCTTT. The complete variable domain, with remaining parts taken from reference TRBV18 and TRBJ1-1, reads NAGVMQNPRHLVRRRGQEARLRCSPMKGHSHVYWYRQLPEEGLKFMVYLQKENIIDESGMPKERFSAEFPKEGPSILRIQQVVRGDSAAYFCASSLDRKNTEAFFGQGTRLTVV.